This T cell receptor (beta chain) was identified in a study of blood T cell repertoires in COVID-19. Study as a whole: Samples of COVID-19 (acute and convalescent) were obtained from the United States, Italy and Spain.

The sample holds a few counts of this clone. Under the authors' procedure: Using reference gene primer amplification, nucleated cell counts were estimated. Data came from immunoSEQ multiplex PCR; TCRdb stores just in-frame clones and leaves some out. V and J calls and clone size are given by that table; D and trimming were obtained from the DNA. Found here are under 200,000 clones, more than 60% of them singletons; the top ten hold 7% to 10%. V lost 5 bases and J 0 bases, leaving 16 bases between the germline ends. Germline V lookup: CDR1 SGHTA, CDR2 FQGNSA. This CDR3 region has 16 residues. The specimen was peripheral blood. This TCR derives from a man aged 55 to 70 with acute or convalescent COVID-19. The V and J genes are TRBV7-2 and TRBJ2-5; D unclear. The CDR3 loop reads CASSKYTRLYQETQYF. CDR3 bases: TGTGCCAGCAGCAAGTACACGAGACTGTACCAAGAGACCCAGTACTTC.